These T cell receptor beta chains were read from a single sample in a study of CD8+ T cells in alopecia areata. Assay used: immunoSEQ multiplex PCR; TCRdb lists only in-frame clones, some missing. The sample records 150,000 to 250,000 clones, 58% being singletons. Sequenced material: CD4+ T cells sorted from blood, taken at week 24, from a patient treated with tofacitinib. These receptors all stem from a human donor with alopecia areata. CDR3s include the opening cysteine and the closing phenylalanine or tryptophan. D genes are given only for firm matches. Only some rows state a clone size, as once, few, many or a class for expanded clones.

V gene	CDR3 length	J gene	clone size	D gene	CDR3 DNA	CDR3 protein
TRBV19	13	TRBJ2-2	-	TRBD1	TGTGCCTCGGGACAGGCGAACACCGGGGAGCTGTTTTTT	CASGQANTGELFF
TRBV30	15	TRBJ1-2	-	-	TGTGCCTGGAAGACCAAGGGGGGAGAAAACTATGGCTACACCTTC	CAWKTKGGENYGYTF
TRBV9	13	TRBJ1-2	once	-	TGTGCCAGCAGCGGTGCGGGGCGCGATGGCTACACCTTC	CASSGAGRDGYTF
TRBV2	14	TRBJ1-2	-	-	TGTGCCAGCAGCCGGCGGGGGACGAACTATGGCTACACCTTC	CASSRRGTNYGYTF
TRBV30	15	TRBJ2-5	-	TRBD2	TGTGCCTGGACTATAGCGGGAGTCAGGAGAAAGACCCAGTACTTC	CAWTIAGVRRKTQYF
TRBV29-1	12	TRBJ2-2	few	TRBD1	TGCAGCGTCGGACAGGGAACCGGGGAGCTGTTTTTT	CSVGQGTGELFF
TRBV5-1	15	TRBJ1-2	-	TRBD1	TGCGCCAGCAGCTCGGGGACAGCCATTAACTATGGCTACACCTTC	CASSSGTAINYGYTF
TRBV2	13	TRBJ1-2	once	-	TGTGCCAGCAGTGGTGGAGAGTTCTATGGCTACACCTTC	CASSGGEFYGYTF
TRBV27	15	TRBJ1-2	-	TRBD1	TGTGCCAGCAGTCAAAGACAGGGGATGGACTATGGCTACACCTTC	CASSQRQGMDYGYTF
TRBV9	14	TRBJ2-5	-	TRBD1	TGTGCCAGCAGCGTGAGGGACAGAGAAGAGACCCAGTACTTC	CASSVRDREETQYF
TRBV7-9	12	TRBJ2-7	-	-	TGTGCCAGCAGCTTGCAGGGACACGAGCAGTACTTC	CASSLQGHEQYF
TRBV29-1	13	TRBJ1-4	-	-	TGCAGCGTTGGAAGGGGTGCTAATGAAAAACTGTTTTTT	CSVGRGANEKLFF
TRBV28	12	TRBJ2-2	few	-	TGTGCCAGCAGTCCCGCAGCAGGGGAGCTGTTTTTT	CASSPAAGELFF
TRBV5-1	14	TRBJ2-7	-	-	TGCGCCAGCAGCTTACGGACAGCGTCCTACGAGCAGTACTTC	CASSLRTASYEQYF
TRBV7-8	14	TRBJ2-5	-	-	TGTGCCAGCAGCCCGCTACTGGGAAAGGAGACCCAGTACTTC	CASSPLLGKETQYF
TRBV7-2	12	TRBJ2-7	-	TRBD2	TGTGCCAGCAGTTCTAGCGGGAGTAAGGAGTACTTC	CASSSSGSKEYF
TRBV9	14	TRBJ2-6	few	-	TGTGCCAGCAGCCCCCGCTCTGGGGCCAACGTCCTGACTTTC	CASSPRSGANVLTF
TRBV10-3	15	TRBJ2-2	-	-	TGTGCCATCAGTGAGCCCGGGGGCCCCACCGGGGAGCTGTTTTTT	CAISEPGGPTGELFF
TRBV23-1	15	TRBJ2-6	-	-	TGCGCCAGCAGTCAAGTGTTGGTTGGGGCCAACGTCCTGACTTTC	CASSQVLVGANVLTF
TRBV2	15	TRBJ2-4	-	-	TGTGCCAGCAGTGTAGAGACTAATGGGGCGAGCATTCAGTACTTC	CASSVETNGASIQYF
TRBV2	15	TRBJ2-3	-	-	TGTGCCAGCAGTAGGAACGGGGGCGCCGGGGATACGCAGTATTTT	CASSRNGGAGDTQYF
TRBV7-9	12	TRBJ2-7	-	-	TGTGCCAGCAGCTTATTAGCCTACGAGCAGTACTTC	CASSLLAYEQYF